A single sample gave rise to the 26 T cell receptor beta chains below, sequenced in a study of blood T cell repertoires in COVID-19. Sequenced by immunoSEQ multiplex PCR; TCRdb stores in-frame clones only, minus some. The top ten clones hold over 8.5% of a sample with about 320,000 clones, roughly nine tenths of them seen once. Material: peripheral blood. The receptors shown here come from a woman aged 25 to 39 with COVID-19, enrolled during active disease.

This rearrangement joins TRBV2 to TRBJ2-7; 7 bases match TRBD2. This CDR3 is 15 amino acids long. Unmatched junction bases numbered 8, after V lost 6 bases and J lost 0 bases. CDR1 and CDR2 (germline): SNHLY, FYNNEI. CDR3 loop: CASRNGGGSSYEQYF. CDR3 sequence (DNA): TGTGCCAGCAGGAATGGCGGGGGTAGCTCCTACGAGCAGTACTTC.

The rearrangement links TRBV21-1 to TRBJ1-1; the table gives TRBD1 as D, unverified against the DNA. TRBV21-1 is flagged as a pseudogene. The CDR3 spans 14 residues. The CDR3 DNA is TGTGCCAGCCTCACACAAGGGGAGAACACTGAAGCTTTCTTT. It yields the protein CASLTQGENTEAFF.

V and J are TRBV2 and TRBJ2-4; D may be TRBD2 (6 bases). V lost 8 bases and J 1 base, leaving 24 bases between the germline ends. The CDR3 length is 18 residues. Germline V CDR1 and CDR2: SNHLY, FYNNEI. The CDR3 spells CASHPGGAHNGAKNIQYF. CDR3 nucleotide sequence: TGTGCCAGCCACCCGGGCGGGGCCCACAACGGGGCCAAAAACATTCAGTACTTC.

The CDR3 is CASSAGRTNYNEQFF. CDR3 bases: TGTGCCAGCAGCGCGGGACGGACGAACTACAATGAGCAGTTCTTC. This chain joins TRBV13 and TRBJ2-1; D is perhaps TRBD2 (6 bases). Trimming shortened V by 5 bases and J by 3 bases, and 14 bases separated the two germline ends. The CDR3 sequence is 15 residues long. Germline CDR1 PRHDT, CDR2 FYEKMQ (reference sequence).

CDR3 in amino acids: CASNGDTEAFF. The DNA of the CDR3 is TGCGCCAGCAACGGGGACACTGAAGCTTTCTTT. The chain uses TRBV5-1 and TRBJ1-1; D unresolved. V was trimmed by 6 bases and J by 3 bases, leaving 6 bases between them. Germline-derived CDR1 and CDR2 are SGHRS and YFSETQ. CDR3 length equals 11 residues.

CDR3 DNA sequence: TGCGCCAGCAGCTGGGGACTAGCGGCCACCGGGGAGCTGTTTTTT. This encodes CASSWGLAATGELFF. The V gene is TRBV5-1, the J gene TRBJ2-2, with 11 bases matching TRBD2. The CDR3 sequence is 15 residues long. Unmatched junction bases numbered 2, after V lost 3 bases and J lost 4 bases. Germline V gene lookup returns CDR1 SGHRS and CDR2 YFSETQ.

This rearrangement joins TRBV10-3 to TRBJ2-7, with a possible D match to TRBD2 (6 bases). V lost 8 bases and J lost 2, with 13 bases in between. This CDR3 has 13 residues. CDR1 ENHRY and CDR2 SYGVKD come from the germline V gene. CDR3 loop: CAIGGRRTYEQYF. CDR3 nucleotide sequence: TGTGCCATCGGAGGGCGCAGAACCTACGAGCAGTACTTC.

This clone has only one observation. The chain recombines TRBV5-1 with TRBJ1-1; 7 bases line up with TRBD1. The CDR3 consists of 11 residues. Germline loops: CDR1 SGHRS, CDR2 YFSETQ. With V trimmed by 5 bases and J by 5 bases, 0 bases remained unmatched. The CDR3 here is CASRQGTEAFF. The CDR3 DNA reads as TGCGCCAGCAGACAGGGGACTGAAGCTTTCTTT.

This rearrangement joins TRBV10-2 to TRBJ2-5; 9 bases are shared with TRBD2. This CDR3 region has 16 residues. CDR1 WSHSY and CDR2 SAAADI come from the germline V gene. Trimming cost V 8 bases and J 3 bases; bases outside gene matches: 13. CDR3 sequence: CASHRGYSGGEETQYF. In DNA form, the CDR3 reads TGCGCCAGCCACCGGGGCTATAGCGGGGGCGAAGAGACCCAGTACTTC.

The CDR3 region is CASSARTSLYNEQFF. The DNA for the CDR3 is TGTGCCAGCAGCGCTCGGACTAGCCTTTACAATGAGCAGTTCTTC. The chain is built from TRBV6-5 and TRBJ2-1, with TRBD2 identical over 8 bases. The CDR3 consists of 15 residues. CDR1 is MNHEY and CDR2 is SVGAGI in the germline V gene. The V segment lost 6 bases and the J segment 4 bases; nucleotides outside the gene matches: 8.

The V call is TRBV11-2, the J call TRBJ2-1, with TRBD2 identical over 13 bases. Germline V gene lookup returns CDR1 SGHAT and CDR2 FQNNGV. The ends lost 3 bases at V and 4 bases at J; junction bases unmatched: 6. The CDR3 loop spans 17 amino acids. The CDR3 sequence: CASSFLLAGGDYNEQFF. CDR3 nucleotide sequence: TGTGCCAGCAGCTTTCTACTAGCGGGGGGGGATTACAATGAGCAGTTCTTC.

CDR3 nucleotides: TGTGCCAGCAGTTCCGCCGCACCGACCGGGGGTGGCTACACCTTC. Protein product: CASSSAAPTGGGYTF. The rearrangement joins TRBV28 to TRBJ1-2, with D perhaps matching TRBD1 (5 bases). Germline CDR1 MDHEN, CDR2 SYDVKM. The ends were cut back, 4 bases at V and 7 bases at J, with 19 bases in the middle. The CDR3 covers 15 residues.

V gene TRBV2 combines with J gene TRBJ1-5, with no clear D. Trimming removed 3 bases from V and 7 bases from J, with 10 bases in between. Looked up from germline, CDR1 is SNHLY and CDR2 is FYNNEI. The CDR3 is made up of 13 amino acids. The CDR3 region has the DNA TGTGCCAGCAGTGAGTCGGGTGCGCAGCCCCAGCATTTT. Protein: CASSESGAQPQHF. Using reference TRBV2 and TRBJ1-5 for the parts outside the CDR3, the full variable domain is EPEVTQTPSHQVTQMGQEVILRCVPISNHLYFYWYRQILGQKVEFLVSFYNNEISEKSEIFDDQFSVERPDGSNFTLKIRSTKLEDSAMYFCASSESGAQPQHFGDGTRLSIL.

This chain's CDR3 is CAVRRASGGSGTQYF. In nucleotides, the CDR3 is TGTGCCGTCAGGCGGGCTAGCGGGGGATCAGGGACCCAGTACTTC. The rearrangement links TRBV6-5 to TRBJ2-5; 10 bases line up with TRBD2. J gave up 7 bases and V 11 bases, and 16 bases lay outside the gene matches. From germline, CDR1 is MNHEY and CDR2 SVGAGI. The CDR3 length is 15 residues.

This clone has a single count. V usage is TRBV19 and J usage is TRBJ1-1, with 11 bases lining up with TRBD1. V dropped 3 bases and J dropped 3; count of bases not matched to a gene: 6. This CDR3 region has 16 residues. Germline values: CDR1 LNHDA, CDR2 SQIVND (reference sequence). The CDR3 DNA is TGTGCCAGTAGTATTGATCCGGGACAGGGGGACACTGAAGCTTTCTTT. It specifies CASSIDPGQGDTEAFF.

The CDR3 DNA reads as TGCAGCGTTGAGGGACAGGGATCCTATGGTGGCTACACCTTC. Translated: CSVEGQGSYGGYTF. The rearrangement uses TRBV29-1 and TRBJ1-2; 9 bases align to TRBD1. The V and J ends lost 3 bases and 7 bases, in that order; junction bases with no gene match: 9. CDR1 and CDR2 (germline): SQVTM, ANQGSEA. CDR3 length equals 14 residues.

This chain connects TRBV6-2 or TRBV6-3 to TRBJ2-5; 13 bases fit TRBD2. Germline CDR1 MNHEY, CDR2 SVGEGT. This CDR3 comprises 15 residues. The junction had 1 base not matched to a gene; V was cut back by 2 bases and J by 4 bases. The CDR3 DNA sequence: TGTGCCAGCAGTTACCGACTAGCGGGGGGAGAGACCCAGTACTTC. The encoded protein is CASSYRLAGGETQYF.

Worth noting for this clone: Distinct nucleotide sequences in the sample also encode this CDR3. This rearrangement joins TRBV2 to TRBJ1-1, with D perhaps TRBD1 (6 bases). Trimming took 4 bases from V and 0 from J, leaving 6 bases between them. Germline CDR1 is SNHLY and CDR2 is FYNNEI. The CDR3 contains 13 residues. The CDR3 reads CASSGTVNTEAFF. The CDR3 DNA follows: TGTGCCAGCAGTGGGACAGTGAACACTGAAGCTTTCTTT.

This chain connects TRBV5-1 to TRBJ2-5; weak D call: TRBD1 (8 bases). There are 14 residues in the CDR3. The V gene's germline CDR1 is SGHRS and CDR2 YFSETQ. Trimming took 4 bases from V and 4 from J, leaving 14 bases between them. The CDR3 DNA reads as TGCGCCAGCAGCCCAGGGGGCGGGGGAGAGACCCAGTACTTC. Its protein product is CASSPGGGGETQYF. The variable domain in full, with the rest retrieved from reference TRBV5-1 and TRBJ2-5, is KAGVTQTPRYLIKTRGQQVTLSCSPISGHRSVSWYQQTPGQGLQFLFEYFSETQRNKGNFPGRFSGRQFSNSRSEMNVSTLELGDSALYLCASSPGGGGETQYFGPGTRLLVL.

This chain uses TRBV6-5 with TRBJ1-6, with a possible D match to TRBD1 (5 bases). The V gene lost 6 bases and the J gene lost 10 bases, with 19 bases spanning the gap. Looked up from germline, CDR1 is MNHEY and CDR2 is SVGAGI. The CDR3 is made up of 15 amino acids. For the CDR3, the DNA is TGTGCCAGCAGCTTCCCCGGAGGGGAATGGTCACCCCTCCACTTT. Its protein is CASSFPGGEWSPLHF.

The rearrangement links TRBV28 to TRBJ2-3; 10 nucleotides align to TRBD1. The CDR3 totals 13 residues. V shed 9 bases, J shed 4 bases, and the junction held 4 bases outside the gene matches. Germline CDR1 and CDR2: MDHEN and SYDVKM. CDR3 nucleotide sequence: TGTGCCAGTACGACAGGGGGCCCAGATACGCAGTATTTT. It codes for CASTTGGPDTQYF.

This clone was seen just once. The gene calls are TRBV14 and TRBJ1-2; D is perhaps TRBD1 (6 bases). V lost 4 bases and J 7 bases, leaving 13 bases between the germline ends. Looked up from germline, CDR1 is SGHDN and CDR2 is FVKESK. CDR3 length: 13 amino acids. Written as DNA, the CDR3 is TGTGCCAGCAGCCGACAGGTCTGGTTTGGCTACACCTTC. This encodes CASSRQVWFGYTF.

The rearrangement links TRBV6-2 or TRBV6-3 to TRBJ1-2, with D perhaps TRBD1 (6 bases). The germline CDR1 and CDR2 sequences are MNHEY and SVGEGT. The CDR3 is made up of 13 amino acids. With 4 bases removed from V and 7 bases from J, the gap between germline ends came to 13 bases. The CDR3 DNA follows: TGTGCCAGCAGTTCAACAGGGTTGAGTGGCTACACCTTC. It encodes CASSSTGLSGYTF.

The J gene is TRBJ1-1, the V gene TRBV6-5; TRBD1 aligns across 8 bases. V gave up 6 bases and J gave up 10 bases; unmatched junction bases: 10. The CDR3 consists of 13 residues. CDR1 and CDR2 from the germline V gene are MNHEY and SVGAGI. The CDR3 coding sequence is TGTGCCAGCAGACCCGCAGGGGGCGAGGGAGCTTTCTTT. It translates to CASRPAGGEGAFF.

This clone came up once. This rearrangement joins TRBV19 to TRBJ1-1; D possibly corresponds to TRBD1 (5 bases). This CDR3 is built from 18 residues. CDR1 is LNHDA and CDR2 is SQIVND in the germline V gene (reference sequence). Trimming pared 0 bases from V and 6 bases from J, leaving 23 bases between. CDR3 DNA sequence: TGTGCCAGTAGTATAGATCTAGGGGCGTGGGTCTCGTTTGCTGAAGCTTTCTTT. Translation: CASSIDLGAWVSFAEAFF.

The chain joins TRBV6-6 to TRBJ1-2, with D unclear. Germline V gene sequence: CDR1 MNHNY, CDR2 SVGAGI (reference sequence). Trimming cost V 3 bases and J 6 bases, with 17 bases left between them. The CDR3 consists of 15 residues. DNA of the CDR3: TGTGCCAGCAGTTATTCCCTGAGGGAAGTAGATGGCTACACCTTC. This encodes CASSYSLREVDGYTF.